This entry is about one TCR beta chain. This sample stems from a study of blood T cell repertoires in COVID-19. Whole-study context: Collection of acute and convalescent COVID-19 samples took place in the United States, Italy and Spain. PBMCs, B-cell-depleted T cells, or T cells were the source of the cDNA or gDNA that made up the material.

The CDR3 is made up of 14 amino acids. V was pared by 6 bases and J by 4 bases, with 12 bases between. Germline CDR1 reads LNHDA; CDR2 reads SQIVND (reference sequence). The assay was immunoSEQ multiplex PCR, and TCRdb's table has in-frame clones only and misses some. Here the sample spans approximately 50,000 clones, roughly 85% being singletons. V usage is TRBV19 and J usage is TRBJ1-4; no clear D. Sequencing was done on a sample of peripheral blood. This sequence was found in a man in his 70s with acute or convalescent COVID-19. The CDR3 bases are TGTGCCAGTAGGAGTAATGCCGTTAATGAAAAACTGTTTTTT. It encodes CASRSNAVNEKLFF.